This T cell receptor (beta chain) was identified during a study of T-cell reconstitution after alpha-beta-depleted transplantation in children. Findings and limits, study-wide: For some patients, TCRbeta diversity was high at day 60 because of recipient T cells and thymic progenitors that survived. One year post-transplant, T-cell counts and diversity were largely derived from T cells produced anew.

Preparation of the TCRbeta library was carried out with unique molecular identifiers. Each CDR3 protein gets one entry after TCRdb re-called the PCR reads with MiXCR. Of some 460,000 distinct CDR3 sequences listed, about 17% are singletons. The V and J ends lost 0 bases and 4 bases respectively, with 10 bases between them. CDR1 SGHRS and CDR2 YFSETQ come from the germline V gene. CDR3 length: 14 residues. This clonotype has more than one count but fewer than ten. As yet, its antigen is unknown. The receptor's source is a boy younger than two who had a stem cell transplant for Wiskott-Aldrich syndrome, so the T cells may come from the graft donor. The V and J genes are TRBV5-1 and TRBJ2-5, with D tentatively TRBD2 (6 bases). The specimen was PBMCs, mostly from graft donor cells, collected 360 days after TCRalphabeta/CD19-depleted stem cell transplant. The CDR3 loop is CASSLDLAIETQYF. DNA for the CDR3: TGCGCCAGCAGCTTGGATCTAGCGATAGAGACCCAGTACTTC.